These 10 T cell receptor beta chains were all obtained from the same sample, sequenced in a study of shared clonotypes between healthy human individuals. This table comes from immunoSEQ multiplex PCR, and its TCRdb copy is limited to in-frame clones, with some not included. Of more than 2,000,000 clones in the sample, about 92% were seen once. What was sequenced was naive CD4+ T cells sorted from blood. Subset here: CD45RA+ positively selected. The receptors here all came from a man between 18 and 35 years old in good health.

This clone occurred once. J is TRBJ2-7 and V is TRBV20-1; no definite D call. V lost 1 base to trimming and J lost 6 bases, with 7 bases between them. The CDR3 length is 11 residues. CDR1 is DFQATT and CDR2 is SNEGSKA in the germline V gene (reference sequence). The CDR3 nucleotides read TGCAGTGCTAGAGTGGGCTCCGAGCAGTACTTC. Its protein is CSARVGSEQYF.

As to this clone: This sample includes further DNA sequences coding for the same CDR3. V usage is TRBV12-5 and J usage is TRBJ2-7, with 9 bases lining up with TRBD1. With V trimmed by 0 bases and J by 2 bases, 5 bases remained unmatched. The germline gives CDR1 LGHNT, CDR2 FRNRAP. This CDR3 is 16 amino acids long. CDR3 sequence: CASGLVLGQGAYEQYF. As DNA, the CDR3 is TGTGCTAGTGGTTTGGTATTGGGACAGGGTGCCTACGAGCAGTACTTC. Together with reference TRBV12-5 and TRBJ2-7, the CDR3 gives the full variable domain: DARVTQTPRHKVTEMGQEVTMRCQPILGHNTVFWYRQTMMQGLELLAYFRNRAPLDDSGMPKDRFSAEMPDATLATLKIQPSEPRDSAVYFCASGLVLGQGAYEQYFGPGTRLTVT.

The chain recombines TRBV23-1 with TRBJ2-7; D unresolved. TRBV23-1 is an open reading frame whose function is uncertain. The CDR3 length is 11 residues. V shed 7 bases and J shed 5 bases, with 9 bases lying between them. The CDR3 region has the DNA TGCGCCAGCAACCGCCCGAACGAGCAGTACTTC. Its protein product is CASNRPNEQYF.

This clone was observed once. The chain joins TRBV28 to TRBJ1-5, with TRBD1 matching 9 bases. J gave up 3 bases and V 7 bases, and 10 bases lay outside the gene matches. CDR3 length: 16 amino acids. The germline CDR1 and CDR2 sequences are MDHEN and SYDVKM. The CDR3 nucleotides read TGTGCCAGCACCCTAGGGGGACAGGGCCCCAATCAGCCCCAGCATTTT. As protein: CASTLGGQGPNQPQHF.

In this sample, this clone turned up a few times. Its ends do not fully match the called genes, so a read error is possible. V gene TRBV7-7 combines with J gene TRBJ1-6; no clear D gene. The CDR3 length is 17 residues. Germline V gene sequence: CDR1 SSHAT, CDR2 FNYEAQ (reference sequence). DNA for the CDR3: TGTGCTAGCAGCTTACCCCCCCGGGGAAGCGGTAATTCACCCCTCCACTTT. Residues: CASSLPPRGSGNSPLHF. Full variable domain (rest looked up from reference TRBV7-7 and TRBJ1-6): GAGVSQSPRYKVTKRGQDVTLRCDPISSHATLYWYQQALGQGPEFLTYFNYEAQPDKSGLPSDRFSAERPEGSISTLTIQRTEQRDSAMYRCASSLPPRGSGNSPLHFGNGTRLTVT.

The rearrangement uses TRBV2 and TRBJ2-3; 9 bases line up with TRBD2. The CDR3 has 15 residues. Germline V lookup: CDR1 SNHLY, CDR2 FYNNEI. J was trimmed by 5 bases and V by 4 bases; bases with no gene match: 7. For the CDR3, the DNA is TGTGCCAGCAGTGCGGCTAGCGGGGCCCAAGATACGCAGTATTTT. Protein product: CASSAASGAQDTQYF.

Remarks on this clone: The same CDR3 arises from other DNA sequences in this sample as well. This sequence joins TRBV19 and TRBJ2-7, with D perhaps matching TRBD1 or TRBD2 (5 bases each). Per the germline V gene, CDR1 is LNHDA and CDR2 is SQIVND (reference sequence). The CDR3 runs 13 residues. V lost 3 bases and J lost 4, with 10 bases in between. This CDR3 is CASSMVGPYEQYF. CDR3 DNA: TGTGCCAGTAGTATGGTGGGACCTTACGAGCAGTACTTC.

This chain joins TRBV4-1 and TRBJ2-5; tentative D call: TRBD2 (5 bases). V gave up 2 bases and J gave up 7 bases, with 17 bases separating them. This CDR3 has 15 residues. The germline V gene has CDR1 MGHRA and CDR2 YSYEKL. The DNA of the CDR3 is TGCGCCAGCAGCCAACCTGCGGGCGGTCTGAGGACCCAGTACTTC. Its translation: CASSQPAGGLRTQYF.

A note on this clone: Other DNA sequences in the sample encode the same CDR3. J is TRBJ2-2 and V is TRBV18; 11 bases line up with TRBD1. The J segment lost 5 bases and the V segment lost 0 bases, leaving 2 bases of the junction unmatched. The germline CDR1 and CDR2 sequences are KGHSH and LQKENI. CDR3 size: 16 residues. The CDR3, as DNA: TGTGCCAGCTCACCACCTGGGACAGGGGGAACCGGGGAGCTGTTTTTT. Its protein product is CASSPPGTGGTGELFF.

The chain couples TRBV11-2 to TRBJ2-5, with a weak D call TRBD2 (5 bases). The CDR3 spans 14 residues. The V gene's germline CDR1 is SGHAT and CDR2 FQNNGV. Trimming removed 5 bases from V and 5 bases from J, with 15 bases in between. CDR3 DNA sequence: TGTGCCAGCAGCCCAATGGTTCCGGGGGAGACCCAGTACTTC. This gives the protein CASSPMVPGETQYF. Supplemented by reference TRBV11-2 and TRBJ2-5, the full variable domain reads EAGVAQSPRYKIIEKRQSVAFWCNPISGHATLYWYQQILGQGPKLLIQFQNNGVVDDSQLPKDRFSAERLKGVDSTLKIQPAKLEDSAVYLCASSPMVPGETQYFGPGTRLLVL.